Below are 24 T cell receptor beta chains sequenced from a single sample in a study of shared clonotypes between healthy human individuals. TCRdb keeps only in-frame clones here, not all; method: immunoSEQ multiplex PCR. The repertoire holds over a million clones, with roughly 75% as singletons. The sample comprised memory CD4+ T cells sorted from blood. Subset of the sample: CD45RA-negative fraction. The receptor source for this set is a young man in good health.

The chain employs TRBV4-1 and TRBJ2-1; weak D call: TRBD1 (6 bases). This CDR3 comprises 15 residues. Germline lookup yields CDR1 MGHRA and CDR2 YSYEKL. Trimming took off 3 bases at V and 4 bases at J, with 13 bases between the two ends. In DNA, the CDR3 is TGCGCCAGCAGCCAGCACCTGACAGGATACAATGAGCAGTTCTTC. It specifies CASSQHLTGYNEQFF.

The chain couples TRBV28 to TRBJ1-6, with D unresolved. This CDR3 spans 14 amino acids. V gave up 5 bases and J gave up 4 bases, with 9 bases separating them. Germline-derived CDR1 and CDR2 are MDHEN and SYDVKM. Here the CDR3 reads CASSPWQYNSPLHF. The CDR3 DNA sequence: TGTGCCAGCAGTCCGTGGCAGTATAATTCACCCCTCCACTTT.

CDR3 in DNA: TGTGCCAGCAGTTTAAGGTCCAATGAGCAGTTCTTC. Residues: CASSLRSNEQFF. This chain uses TRBV28 with TRBJ2-1, with D uncertain. This CDR3 contains 12 residues. With 2 bases removed from V and 6 bases from J, the gap between germline ends came to 5 bases. Germline values: CDR1 MDHEN, CDR2 SYDVKM.

Notes on this clone: A read error may explain this, as a much larger clone is one base away. The V call is TRBV5-6, the J call TRBJ1-2, with 7 bases fitting TRBD1. The germline gives CDR1 SGHDT, CDR2 YYEEEE. The CDR3 runs to 16 residues. In nucleotides, the CDR3 is TGTGCCAGCAGCTTGGATCGGCGGGGACAGCAGGATGGCTGCACCTTC. Translating it yields CASSLDRRGQQDGCTF. The variable domain in full, with the rest retrieved from reference TRBV5-6 and TRBJ1-2, is DAGVTQSPTHLIKTRGQQVTLRCSPKSGHDTVSWYQQALGQGPQFIFQYYEEEERQRGNFPDRFSGHQFPNYSSELNVNALLLGDSALYLCASSLDRRGQQDGCTFGSGTRLTVV.

Regarding this clone: The sample carries other DNA sequences with the same CDR3. The gene calls are TRBV5-1 and TRBJ1-1; 8 bases line up with TRBD1. The V gene end was trimmed by 3 bases and the J gene end by 1 base; junction bases not matched to a gene: 2. Germline assignment: CDR1 SGHRS and CDR2 YFSETQ. The CDR3 totals 14 residues. The CDR3 DNA sequence: TGCGCCAGCAGCTCACAGGGGGGGAACACTGAAGCTTTCTTT. Residues: CASSSQGGNTEAFF.

V usage is TRBV18 and J usage is TRBJ2-2; 9 bases map to TRBD1. This CDR3 is built from 17 residues. With 5 bases clipped from V and 2 bases from J, the junction kept 9 bases outside the gene matches. Germline V gene sequence: CDR1 KGHSH, CDR2 LQKENI. The CDR3: CASSNGQGNYNTGELFF. The CDR3 nucleotides are TGTGCCAGCTCAAATGGACAGGGGAATTACAACACCGGGGAGCTGTTTTTT.

Concerning this clone: Possible read error: a much larger clone is one base away. This sample also contains other DNA sequences that code for the same CDR3. This rearrangement joins TRBV6-4 to TRBJ2-3; no firm D call. The CDR3 runs 11 residues. Germline V gene data show CDR1 as MRHNA and CDR2 as SNTAGT. V lost 7 bases and J 6 bases, leaving 8 bases between the germline ends. The DNA of the CDR3 is TGTGCCAGCACCTTGACGGATACGCAGTATTTT. It codes for CASTLTDTQYF.

This clone was counted only a few times. The rearrangement joins TRBV7-6 to TRBJ2-3; 8 positions agree with TRBD2. Germline CDR1 is SGHVS and CDR2 is FNYEAQ. The CDR3 is made up of 16 amino acids. The V gene end was trimmed by 5 bases and the J gene end by 4 bases; junction bases not matched to a gene: 11. Here the CDR3 reads CASSLTIKLAADTQYF. DNA of the CDR3: TGTGCCAGCAGCCTCACTATCAAACTAGCGGCAGATACGCAGTATTTT.

CDR3 bases: TGCAGTGTCGGGTCCGACTACGAGCAGTACTTC. It codes for CSVGSDYEQYF. The J gene is TRBJ2-5, the V gene TRBV20-1; unclear D gene. The J call is in doubt because the DNA end fits TRBJ2-7 better. Germline V lookup: CDR1 DFQATT, CDR2 SNEGSKA (reference sequence). The CDR3 totals 11 residues.

V and J are TRBV7-6 and TRBJ2-5, with TRBD2 identical over 14 bases. The junction had 4 bases not matched to a gene; V was cut back by 5 bases and J by 5 bases. The CDR3 has 15 residues. CDR1 is SGHVS and CDR2 is FNYEAQ in the germline V gene. The CDR3 DNA reads as TGTGCCAGCAGCCCGACTAGCGGGGGGGCGGAGACCCAGTACTTC. It specifies CASSPTSGGAETQYF.

Concerning this clone: A much larger clone is a single base away; this may be a read error. Different DNA sequences within this sample yield the same CDR3. This chain connects TRBV5-4 to TRBJ1-1; D remains unclear. Germline V gene lookup returns CDR1 SGHNT and CDR2 YYREEE (reference sequence). Trimming stripped 0 bases from V and 1 base from J, with 4 bases between. This CDR3 is built from 13 residues. The CDR3 spells CASSLGENTEAFF. The CDR3 bases are TGTGCCAGCAGCTTGGGAGAGAACACTGAAGCTTTCTTT.

The rearrangement uses TRBV9 and TRBJ2-2; no clear D gene. Germline V gene lookup returns CDR1 SGDLS and CDR2 YYNGEE. The CDR3 has 14 residues. Trimming stripped 0 bases from V and 6 bases from J, with 9 bases between. CDR3 amino acids: CASSVVPAAGELFF. The CDR3 DNA reads TGTGCCAGCAGCGTAGTCCCAGCAGCCGGGGAGCTGTTTTTT.

This chain uses TRBV27 with TRBJ2-1; 14 bases agree with TRBD2. The CDR3 is made up of 15 amino acids. Germline assignment: CDR1 MNHEY and CDR2 SMNVEV (reference sequence). V lost 8 bases to trimming and J lost 9 bases; unmatched junction nucleotides: 9. The DNA of the CDR3 is TGTGCCAGCCGCTATGGGACTAGCGGGAGCGGTGAGCAGTTCTTC. This codes for CASRYGTSGSGEQFF.

The chain employs TRBV4-1 and TRBJ2-1; tentatively, D is TRBD2 (6 bases). Germline lookup yields CDR1 MGHRA and CDR2 YSYEKL. The CDR3 spans 13 residues. V was trimmed by 6 bases and J by 8 bases, leaving 14 bases between them. CDR3 bases: TGCGCCAGCAGGGACGGGGGAGGCCATGAGCAGTTCTTC. Residues: CASRDGGGHEQFF.

This chain joins TRBV6-1 and TRBJ2-1; D is unclear. The CDR3 has 12 residues. V dropped 7 bases and J dropped 12 bases, with 16 bases sitting between them. The germline V gene encodes CDR1 MNHNS and CDR2 SASEGT. The CDR3 protein is CASNYPDGRQFF. CDR3 DNA sequence: TGTGCCAGCAATTATCCCGACGGACGGCAGTTCTTC.

This chain uses TRBV11-3 with TRBJ2-1; a weak D match, TRBD1 (6 bases). Germline V gene sequence: CDR1 SGHNT, CDR2 YENEEA. The CDR3 covers 12 residues. Trimming cost V 5 bases and J 8 bases, with 10 bases left between them. The CDR3 loop is CASSKQGDEQFF. CDR3 sequence (DNA): TGTGCCAGCAGCAAACAGGGTGATGAGCAGTTCTTC.

This clone showed up just a few times. The chain uses TRBV4-1 and TRBJ1-1; no clear D. Germline lookup yields CDR1 MGHRA and CDR2 YSYEKL. V lost 0 bases, J lost 4 bases, and 6 bases lay in between. The CDR3 runs to 13 residues. The CDR3 region is CASSQDALTEAFF. In DNA, the CDR3 is TGCGCCAGCAGCCAAGATGCCCTCACTGAAGCTTTCTTT.

Note on this clone: Other DNA sequences within the sample encode an identical CDR3. The chain is built from TRBV5-1 and TRBJ2-7; 8 positions agree with TRBD1. There are 12 residues in the CDR3. V lost 3 bases to trimming and J lost 5 bases; unmatched junction nucleotides: 1. Germline-derived CDR1 and CDR2 are SGHRS and YFSETQ. Here the CDR3 reads CASSSQGDEQYF. The CDR3 DNA sequence: TGCGCCAGCAGCTCACAGGGGGACGAGCAGTACTTC.

This chain links TRBV5-1 with TRBJ2-7; possibly TRBD2 for D (7 bases). CDR1 is SGHRS and CDR2 is YFSETQ in the germline V gene. This CDR3 has 14 residues. Trimming removed 0 bases at V and 5 bases at J, with 12 bases between. The CDR3 loop is CASSLARGAHEQYF. CDR3 nucleotide sequence: TGCGCCAGCAGCTTGGCCCGGGGGGCCCACGAGCAGTACTTC.

The J gene is TRBJ2-5, the V gene TRBV4-3; possibly TRBD1 for D (6 bases). Trimming shortened V by 1 base and J by 4 bases, and 16 bases separated the two germline ends. This CDR3 spans 16 amino acids. Per the germline V gene, CDR1 is LGHNA and CDR2 is YSLEER. The CDR3 region is CASSQGAAGTLETQYF. DNA for the CDR3: TGCGCCAGCAGCCAAGGGGCTGCCGGGACACTAGAGACCCAGTACTTC.

The V call is TRBV5-1, the J call TRBJ2-6, with no clear D. Germline V gene sequence: CDR1 SGHRS, CDR2 YFSETQ. With 3 bases removed from V and 2 bases from J, the gap between germline ends came to 12 bases. CDR3 length equals 16 residues. CDR3 nucleotides: TGCGCCAGCAGCTCGTTGAATGGGCCTGGGGCCAACGTCCTGACTTTC. It specifies CASSSLNGPGANVLTF.

Written as DNA, the CDR3 is TGCGCCAGCAGCTTGGGGGCAGGCTCCTACAATGAGCAGTTCTTC. This gives the protein CASSLGAGSYNEQFF. This chain joins TRBV5-1 and TRBJ2-1, with D unclear. The CDR3 is 15 amino acids. Deletions cut 0 bases from V and 0 bases from J, with 7 bases between. Germline values: CDR1 SGHRS, CDR2 YFSETQ.

The chain combines TRBV5-6 with TRBJ2-5; 8 bases are shared with TRBD2. The V and J ends lost 3 bases and 1 base, in that order; junction bases with no gene match: 8. This CDR3 spans 16 amino acids. Looked up from germline, CDR1 is SGHDT and CDR2 is YYEEEE. Written as DNA, the CDR3 is TGTGCCAGCAGCTCGACTAGCGCGGTGCGCCAAGAGACCCAGTACTTC. As protein: CASSSTSAVRQETQYF.

V usage is TRBV5-1 and J usage is TRBJ2-5; D remains ambiguous. Germline CDR1 is SGHRS and CDR2 is YFSETQ. The CDR3 runs to 12 residues. V lost 5 bases, J lost 4 bases, and 9 bases lay in between. CDR3 residues: CASSHTGETQYF. In DNA, the CDR3 is TGCGCCAGCAGTCACACCGGAGAGACCCAGTACTTC.